This entry is about one T cell receptor (beta chain). Its antigen is not known. Time point described: patch test 1, 2 weeks after DPC sensitization. The treatment here: therapeutic diphenylcyclopropenone sensitization with weekly scalp DPC. Patients had alopecia, were aged 18 to 70, and were not pregnant. Unseparated into fractions, whole blood served as the source from which total RNA was extracted. Germline V gene sequence: CDR1 KGHSH, CDR2 LQKENI. This CDR3 spans 18 amino acids. V shed 8 bases and J 2 bases; nucleotides not matched to a gene: 18. The sample belongs to a study of human T cells and chemical hapten exposure. Notes on the study in general: No change in TCRs above 1 in 1000 frequency was produced by DPC sensitization.

The study's library attached unique molecular identifiers to single cDNA molecules. Each CDR3 protein gets one entry after TCRdb re-called the RACE reads with MiXCR. Of about 83,000 distinct CDR3 sequences in the sample, about 8% were seen once. V is TRBV18 and J is TRBJ1-5; 7 bases fit TRBD1. The clonotype was recovered from a woman aged 30 to 39 with alopecia areata. Some clones in this sample may be carry-over from other donors' samples. This specimen consisted of whole blood, obtained in connection with sensitization to the hapten diphenylcyclopropenone (DPC). The CDR3 region is CASARQGTPAAGNQPQHF. CDR3 DNA: TGTGCCAGCGCCCGACAGGGTACGCCTGCTGCTGGCAATCAGCCCCAGCATTTT.